The TCR beta chain under discussion was sequenced for a study of blood T cell repertoires in COVID-19. This CDR3 region has 15 residues. Germline V gene lookup returns CDR1 MGHRA and CDR2 YSYEKL. V was pared by 4 bases and J by 5 bases, with 10 bases of the junction left unmatched. Produced via immunoSEQ multiplex PCR; TCRdb's table is partial and in-frame only. The sample lists under 95,000 clones; around nine tenths were seen once. This clone was recorded only once. Sequencing input: peripheral blood. This TCR came from a woman in her forties or fifties in a cohort sampled during active COVID-19. The chain is built from TRBV4-1 and TRBJ2-5; 7 bases fit TRBD2. CDR3 residues: CASSRNSGGDETQYF. The CDR3 nucleotides read TGCGCCAGCAGCCGGAACTCGGGAGGAGATGAGACCCAGTACTTC.